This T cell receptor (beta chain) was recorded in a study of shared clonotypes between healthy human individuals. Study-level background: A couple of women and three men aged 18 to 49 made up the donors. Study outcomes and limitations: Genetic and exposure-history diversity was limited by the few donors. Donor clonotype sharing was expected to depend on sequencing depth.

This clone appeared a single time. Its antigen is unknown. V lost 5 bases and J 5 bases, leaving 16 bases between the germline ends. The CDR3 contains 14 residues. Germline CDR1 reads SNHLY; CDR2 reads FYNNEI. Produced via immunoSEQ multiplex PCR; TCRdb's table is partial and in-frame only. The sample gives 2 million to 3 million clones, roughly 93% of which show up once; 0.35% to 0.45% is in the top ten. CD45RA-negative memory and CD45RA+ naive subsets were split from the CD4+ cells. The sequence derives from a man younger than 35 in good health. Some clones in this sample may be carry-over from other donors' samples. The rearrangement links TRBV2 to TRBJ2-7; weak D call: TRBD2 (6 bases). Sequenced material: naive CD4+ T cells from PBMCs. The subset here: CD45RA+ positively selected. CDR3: CASSPPGGSNEQYF. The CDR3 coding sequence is TGTGCCAGCAGTCCTCCCGGGGGTTCCAACGAGCAGTACTTC.